The rows below give T cell receptor beta chains drawn from one sample of a study of CD8 T cells in ankylosing spondylitis. TCRdb fed the 5' RACE reads into MiXCR, producing one record per CDR3 protein. The sample consists of approximately 100,000 distinct CDR3 sequences, about 8.3% of them appearing once. The specimen was blood, either unsorted or a sorted T cell fraction (not recorded which). The receptors were sampled from a male donor with ankylosing spondylitis or in good health (not recorded which). CDR3s include the opening cysteine and the closing phenylalanine or tryptophan. D genes are given only for firm matches. Expanded clones get a size class; other rows say once, few or many, or leave the size out.

TRBJ1-5 many . TRBV5-1 TGCGCCAGCAGCTTGGGAAGAGGGTGGAGATATAGCAATCAGCCCCAGCATTTT CASSLGRGWRYSNQPQHF
TRBJ2-1 many . TRBV6-2/TRBV6-3 TGTGCCAGCACCTTAACTAGCAACTCCGCTCAGCAGTTCTTC CASTLTSNSAQQFF
TRBJ2-3 many . TRBV29-1 TGCAGCGTTCCCCGGGGGGCCGGGGATACGCAGTATTTT CSVPRGAGDTQYF
TRBJ1-5 few . TRBV7-9 TGTGCCAGCAGCCCTGGGCGGATGGGTTCTCAGCAGCCCCAGCATTTT CASSPGRMGSQQPQHF
TRBJ2-1 few TRBD2 TRBV6-2/TRBV6-3 TGTGCCAGCAGTTACTGGGGTCTAGCGGGAAAAGACAATGAGCAGTTCTTC CASSYWGLAGKDNEQFF
TRBJ1-2 many . TRBV13 TGTGCCAGCAGCTTAAGGACGAAGAGAGGCTATGGCTACACCTTC CASSLRTKRGYGYTF
TRBJ1-2 . . TRBV6-1 TGTGCCAGCAGTGAATTAGCTAACTATGGCTACACCTTC CASSELANYGYTF
TRBJ2-2 few . TRBV10-1 TGCGCCAGCAGTGCTATGGCCGGGGAGCTGTTTTTT CASSAMAGELFF
TRBJ2-1 . TRBD2 TRBV6-2/TRBV6-3 TGTGCCAGCAACAACGGTCTAGCGGGAGTACGGAATGAGCAGTTCTTC CASNNGLAGVRNEQFF
TRBJ2-1 many TRBD2 TRBV20-1 TGCAGTGCTAGAGATCCCCCTAGCGGGAGGAATGAGCAGTTCTTC CSARDPPSGRNEQFF
TRBJ2-7 many TRBD1 TRBV20-1 TGCAGTGCTACAGGACAGGGGGTTTACGAGCAGTACTTC CSATGQGVYEQYF
TRBJ1-1 many . TRBV6-5 TGTGCCAGCAGTTACTCCACGGGCACTGAAGCTTTCTTT CASSYSTGTEAFF
TRBJ2-7 many . TRBV19 TGTGCCAGTAGTATTTCCTTTGACAGCTATTCCTACGAGCAGTACTTC CASSISFDSYSYEQYF
TRBJ2-2 many . TRBV4-1 TGCGCCAGCAGCCCAGGGATGTGGTCCGGGGAGCTGTTTTTT CASSPGMWSGELFF
TRBJ2-6 few . TRBV10-3 TGTGCCATCAGAGGAGGGACAGGGGCCAACGTCCTGACTTTC CAIRGGTGANVLTF
TRBJ1-2 many TRBD1 TRBV12-3/TRBV12-4 TGTGCCAGCAGCCCTCGGACAGGGAGTGGCTACACCTTC CASSPRTGSGYTF
TRBJ2-7 few . TRBV7-8 TGTGCCAGCAGTTACGGCAGGGAATCCGAGCAGTACTTC CASSYGRESEQYF
TRBJ2-7 few TRBD2 TRBV11-2 TGTGCCAGCAGCCCGCGGGGGGCCGAGAGGTCCTACGAGCAGTACTTC CASSPRGAERSYEQYF
TRBJ2-1 many . TRBV21-1 TGTGCCAGCAGCAATAACCGGGACGTTGAGAGCAGTGAGCAGTTCTTC CASSNNRDVESSEQFF
TRBJ2-3 many . TRBV7-9 TGTGCCAGCAGCCCTCTAGGGTCATCACCGGCAGATACGCAGTATTTT CASSPLGSSPADTQYF
TRBJ1-1 many . TRBV10-2 TGCGCCAGCAGTGAGGGAGCGAACACTGAAGCTTTCTTT CASSEGANTEAFF
TRBJ2-7 many . TRBV4-2 TGTGCCAGCAGCCAAGGCCGGCCTCCGGGACCCCGATCGGACTACGAGCAGTACTTC CASSQGRPPGPRSDYEQYF
TRBJ2-1 . . TRBV27 TGTGCCAGCAGTACGGACCCCCTATTCCCCAACAATGAGCAGTTCTTC CASSTDPLFPNNEQFF
TRBJ2-3 many . TRBV2 TGTGCCAGCAGGGTTAGCACAGATACGCAGTATTTT CASRVSTDTQYF
TRBJ2-7 many . TRBV6-2/TRBV6-3 TGTGCCAGCAGTTATGCCTACGAGCAGTACTTC CASSYAYEQYF
TRBJ1-1 many . TRBV5-1 TGCGCCAGCAGCTTGCGCCTGCGGAACACTGAAGCTTTCTTT CASSLRLRNTEAFF